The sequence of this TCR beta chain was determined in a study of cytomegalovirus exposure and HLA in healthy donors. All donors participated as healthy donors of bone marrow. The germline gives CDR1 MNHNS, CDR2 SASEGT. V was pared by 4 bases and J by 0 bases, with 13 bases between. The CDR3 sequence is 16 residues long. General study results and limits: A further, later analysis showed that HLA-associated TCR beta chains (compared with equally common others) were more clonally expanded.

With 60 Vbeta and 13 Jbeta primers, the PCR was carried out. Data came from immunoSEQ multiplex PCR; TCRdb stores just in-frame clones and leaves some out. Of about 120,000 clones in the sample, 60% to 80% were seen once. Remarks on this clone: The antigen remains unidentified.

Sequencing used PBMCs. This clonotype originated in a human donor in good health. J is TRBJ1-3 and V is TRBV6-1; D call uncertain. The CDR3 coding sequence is TGTGCCAGCAGTGGCTCAGGCTTAGGCTCTGGAAACACCATATATTTT. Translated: CASSGSGLGSGNTIYF.